This T cell receptor (beta chain) was recorded in a study of blood T cell repertoires in COVID-19. The CDR3 extends over 16 amino acids. Germline V gene data show CDR1 as MNHNY and CDR2 as SVGAGI (reference sequence). V was shortened by 2 bases and J by 0 bases, with 11 bases between the two germline ends. Original analysis: Reference gene primer amplification gave nucleated cell count estimates. Using immunoSEQ multiplex PCR, the repertoire was profiled, and TCRdb retains in-frame clones only, with some absent. That table furnishes V, J and clone size, whereas the DNA furnished D and trimming. The data hold more than 100,000 clones, with approximately 88% observed a single time.

The sequenced sample consisted of peripheral blood. The gene calls are TRBV6-6 and TRBJ1-5, with D perhaps matching TRBD1 (6 bases). This clonotype originated in a man aged 55 to 70 with acute or convalescent COVID-19. The CDR3 region is CASSYGAGASNQPQHF. CDR3 nucleotide sequence: TGTGCCAGCAGTTACGGGGCAGGGGCTAGCAATCAGCCCCAGCATTTT.